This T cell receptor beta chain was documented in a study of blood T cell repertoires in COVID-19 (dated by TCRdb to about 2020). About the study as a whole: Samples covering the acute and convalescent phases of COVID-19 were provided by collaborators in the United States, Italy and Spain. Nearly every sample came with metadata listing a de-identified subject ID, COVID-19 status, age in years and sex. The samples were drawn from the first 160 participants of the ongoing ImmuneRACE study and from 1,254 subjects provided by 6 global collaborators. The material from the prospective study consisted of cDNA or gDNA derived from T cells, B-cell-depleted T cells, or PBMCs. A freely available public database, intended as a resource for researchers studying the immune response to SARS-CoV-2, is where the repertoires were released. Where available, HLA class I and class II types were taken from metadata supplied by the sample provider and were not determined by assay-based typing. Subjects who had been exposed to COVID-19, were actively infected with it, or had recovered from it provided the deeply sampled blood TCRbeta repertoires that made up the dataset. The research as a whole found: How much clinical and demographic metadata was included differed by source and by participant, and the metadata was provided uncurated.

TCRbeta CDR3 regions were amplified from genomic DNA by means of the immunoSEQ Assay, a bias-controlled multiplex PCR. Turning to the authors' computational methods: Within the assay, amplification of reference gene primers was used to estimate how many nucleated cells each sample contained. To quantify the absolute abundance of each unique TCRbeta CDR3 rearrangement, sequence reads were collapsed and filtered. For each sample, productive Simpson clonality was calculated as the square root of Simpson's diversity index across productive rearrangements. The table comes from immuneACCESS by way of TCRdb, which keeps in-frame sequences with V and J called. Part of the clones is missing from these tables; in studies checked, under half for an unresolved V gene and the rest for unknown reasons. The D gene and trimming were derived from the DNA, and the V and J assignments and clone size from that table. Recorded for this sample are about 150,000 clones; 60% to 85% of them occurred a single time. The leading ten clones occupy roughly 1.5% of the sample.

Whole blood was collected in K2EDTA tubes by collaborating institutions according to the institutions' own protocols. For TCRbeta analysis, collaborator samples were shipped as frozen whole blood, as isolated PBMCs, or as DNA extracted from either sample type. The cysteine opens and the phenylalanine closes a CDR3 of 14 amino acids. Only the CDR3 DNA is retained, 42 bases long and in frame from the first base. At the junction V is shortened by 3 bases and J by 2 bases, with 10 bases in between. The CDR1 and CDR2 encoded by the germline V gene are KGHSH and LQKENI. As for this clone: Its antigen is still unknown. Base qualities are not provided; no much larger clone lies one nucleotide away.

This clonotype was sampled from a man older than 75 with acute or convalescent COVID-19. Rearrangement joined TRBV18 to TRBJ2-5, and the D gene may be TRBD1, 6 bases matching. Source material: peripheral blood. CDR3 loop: CASSPPDRQETQYF. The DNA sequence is TGTGCCAGCTCACCCCCGGACAGACAAGAGACCCAGTACTTC.